The clone carrying this T cell receptor beta chain occurred many times. What it binds is not known. The germline gives CDR1 DFQATT, CDR2 SNEGSKA (reference sequence). Trimming shortened V by 7 bases and J by 2 bases, and 15 bases separated the two germline ends. This CDR3 comprises 13 residues. The sample originates from a study of T cells in Graves' hyperthyroidism and ophthalmopathy. General study points: For ophthalmopathy, model prediction preceded onset by a median 6.5 months. Separation of ophthalmopathy from stable hyperthyroidism was achieved by a 13 V-J model.

Amplification of TCR beta CDR3 regions used RNA as the template. Using the HTBI primer set, a first-round RT-PCR was run on the TCR CDR3. TCRdb used MiXCR to reprocess the multiplex PCR reads, holding one entry per CDR3 protein. The data hold approximately 620,000 distinct CDR3 sequences, with roughly 16% observed a single time. The TCR sequence derives from a woman aged 40 to 50 with Graves' ophthalmopathy. Sequenced: blood. The genes are TRBV20-1 and TRBJ2-7; the D gene is possibly TRBD1 (6 bases). The CDR3 is CSVQGSITYEQYF. CDR3 in DNA: TGCAGTGTCCAGGGGTCGATCACCTACGAGCAGTACTTC.